The rows below give T cell receptor beta chains drawn from one sample of a study of molecular identifiers for immune sequencing clone quantification. A single record per CDR3 protein comes from TCRdb applying MiXCR to the PCR reads. This sample has over 600,000 distinct CDR3 sequences, with 20% found just once. Sequencing input: naive CD8+ T cells from blood, with Jurkat cell RNA spiked in. Every receptor here comes from a human donor in good health. Some libraries in this study had Jurkat cell RNA spiked in. Each CDR3 is given with its conserved first and last residue. D genes are given only for firm matches. The listing skips clone size in some rows; elsewhere it reads once, few, many or a size class.

CDR3: CASSFRDSVPYEQYF
DNA: TGTGCCAGCAGCTTCAGGGATAGCGTCCCCTACGAGCAGTACTTC
size: many
D: .
J: TRBJ2-7
V: TRBV7-2

CDR3: CSVEDRLVNEQYF
DNA: TGCAGCGTTGAAGATCGGCTAGTCAACGAGCAGTACTTC
size: .
D: .
J: TRBJ2-7
V: TRBV29-1

CDR3: CASSREVYREGSEKLFF
DNA: TGCGCCAGCAGCCGAGAAGTTTACAGGGAGGGTAGTGAAAAACTGTTTTTT
size: few
D: .
J: TRBJ1-4
V: TRBV4-3

CDR3: CASSNRIPTNEKLFF
DNA: TGTGCCAGCAGTAACAGGATTCCAACTAATGAAAAACTGTTTTTT
size: .
D: .
J: TRBJ1-4
V: TRBV5-6

CDR3: CASSSTMVNSGNTIYF
DNA: TGTGCCAGCAGTAGCACGATGGTGAACTCTGGAAACACCATATATTTT
size: many
D: .
J: TRBJ1-3
V: TRBV9

CDR3: CASSPTPITSGRAQDTQYF
DNA: TGTGCCAGCAGCCCAACCCCAATCACTAGCGGGAGGGCCCAAGATACGCAGTATTTT
size: many
D: TRBD2
J: TRBJ2-3
V: TRBV13

CDR3: CASSGGGNEQFF
DNA: TGTGCCAGCAGTGGCGGGGGAAATGAGCAGTTCTTC
size: many
D: TRBD2
J: TRBJ2-1
V: TRBV28

CDR3: CAIRKDSYEQYF
DNA: TGTGCCATCAGGAAGGACAGCTACGAGCAGTACTTC
size: many
D: .
J: TRBJ2-7
V: TRBV10-3

CDR3: CASSQTGLDSDTQYF
DNA: TGTGCCAGCAGCCAAACGGGACTTGATTCAGATACGCAGTATTTT
size: .
D: .
J: TRBJ2-3
V: TRBV3-1

CDR3: CAISESGGPYEQYF
DNA: TGTGCCATCAGTGAGTCTGGGGGGCCCTACGAGCAGTACTTC
size: many
D: .
J: TRBJ2-7
V: TRBV10-3

CDR3: CASGGEQYF
DNA: TGTGCCAGTGGGGGGGAGCAGTACTTC
size: many
D: .
J: TRBJ2-7
V: TRBV6-2/TRBV6-3

CDR3: CASSVGRSGQNGYTF
DNA: TGTGCCAGCAGCGTAGGTAGGTCCGGACAGAATGGCTACACCTTC
size: many
D: .
J: TRBJ1-2
V: TRBV9

CDR3: CAAGGTEAFF
DNA: TGTGCCGCGGGGGGCACTGAAGCTTTCTTT
size: many
D: .
J: TRBJ1-1
V: TRBV2

CDR3: CASSLVWRQASTDTQYF
DNA: TGTGCCAGCAGCTTGGTGTGGAGACAAGCTAGCACAGATACGCAGTATTTT
size: many
D: .
J: TRBJ2-3
V: TRBV5-5

CDR3: CASSIGYNEQFF
DNA: TGTGCCAGTAGTATTGGCTACAATGAGCAGTTCTTC
size: few
D: .
J: TRBJ2-1
V: TRBV19

CDR3: CASSMSSDTTYEQYF
DNA: TGTGCCAGTAGTATGTCTTCGGACACTACCTACGAGCAGTACTTC
size: few
D: .
J: TRBJ2-7
V: TRBV19

CDR3: CASSPGTDLYNSPLHF
DNA: TGTGCCAGCAGCCCTGGGACAGACCTTTATAATTCACCCCTCCACTTT
size: few
D: TRBD1
J: TRBJ1-6
V: TRBV4-2

CDR3: CATSDSTAYSYNEQFF
DNA: TGTGCCACCAGTGATTCGACAGCCTACTCCTACAATGAGCAGTTCTTC
size: many
D: .
J: TRBJ2-1
V: TRBV24-1

CDR3: CASSDWTGDQPQHF
DNA: TGTGCCAGCAGTGACTGGACAGGGGACCAGCCCCAGCATTTT
size: many
D: TRBD1
J: TRBJ1-5
V: TRBV2

CDR3: CASSYTRNTEAFF
DNA: TGTGCCAGCAGTTACACGAGGAACACTGAAGCTTTCTTT
size: many
D: .
J: TRBJ1-1
V: TRBV6-2/TRBV6-3

CDR3: CASSLGDLTYNEQFF
DNA: TGTGCCAGCAGTTTAGGGGACCTAACCTACAATGAGCAGTTCTTC
size: few
D: .
J: TRBJ2-1
V: TRBV12-3/TRBV12-4

CDR3: CASSKMDRDGEKLFF
DNA: TGTGCCAGCAGCAAGATGGACAGGGACGGTGAAAAACTGTTTTTT
size: many
D: TRBD1
J: TRBJ1-4
V: TRBV7-9

CDR3: CASSSDFSYNSPLHF
DNA: TGTGCCAGCAGTTCCGACTTCTCCTATAATTCACCCCTCCACTTT
size: .
D: .
J: TRBJ1-6
V: TRBV28

CDR3: CASSQDTGPAYEQYF
DNA: TGCGCCAGCAGCCAAGATACCGGCCCGGCCTACGAGCAGTACTTC
size: many
D: .
J: TRBJ2-7
V: TRBV4-3

CDR3: CASSETEGFSGGPSWF
DNA: TGTGCCAGCAGTGAAACAGAGGGGTTTAGCGGGGGGCCGTCGTGGTTC
size: many
D: TRBD2
J: TRBJ2-5
V: TRBV2

CDR3: CASRDLGGSQETQYF
DNA: TGTGCCAGCAGGGACCTGGGTGGGTCCCAAGAGACCCAGTACTTC
size: many
D: .
J: TRBJ2-5
V: TRBV12-3/TRBV12-4

CDR3: CASSPQTGDPDSYNSPLHF
DNA: TGTGCCAGCAGCCCCCAAACGGGTGATCCCGACTCCTATAATTCACCCCTCCACTTT
size: many
D: .
J: TRBJ1-6
V: TRBV5-5

CDR3: CASSPGSSWNTEAFF
DNA: TGTGCCAGCAGCCCGGGGAGCTCATGGAACACTGAAGCTTTCTTT
size: .
D: .
J: TRBJ1-1
V: TRBV12-3/TRBV12-4

CDR3: CASSYSLAATTDTQYF
DNA: TGTGCCAGCAGTTACTCGCTAGCGGCAACCACAGATACGCAGTATTTT
size: many
D: TRBD2
J: TRBJ2-3
V: TRBV6-5

CDR3: CASNPWVPSNQPQHF
DNA: TGTGCCAGCAACCCGTGGGTCCCTAGCAATCAGCCCCAGCATTTT
size: few
D: .
J: TRBJ1-5
V: TRBV6-6

CDR3: CASSSSWAETQYF
DNA: TGTGCCAGCAGTTCCAGCTGGGCAGAGACCCAGTACTTC
size: few
D: .
J: TRBJ2-5
V: TRBV27

CDR3: CASSQGLGEQFF
DNA: TGTGCCAGCAGCCAAGGACTGGGTGAGCAGTTCTTC
size: few
D: .
J: TRBJ2-1
V: TRBV9

CDR3: CASSLSQQGDQETQYF
DNA: TGTGCCAGCAGCTTAAGTCAACAGGGGGACCAAGAGACCCAGTACTTC
size: many
D: TRBD1
J: TRBJ2-5
V: TRBV13

CDR3: CASGTGLSTDTQYF
DNA: TGTGCCAGCGGGACAGGACTTAGCACAGATACGCAGTATTTT
size: .
D: TRBD1
J: TRBJ2-3
V: TRBV11-2

CDR3: CASSQVRQNTEALF
DNA: TGCGCCAGCAGCCAAGTTCGCCAGAACACTGAAGCTCTCTTT
size: .
D: .
J: TRBJ1-1
V: TRBV4-3

CDR3: CASTGGGGYNSPLHF
DNA: TGTGCCAGCACCGGGGGAGGAGGCTATAATTCACCCCTCCACTTT
size: few
D: .
J: TRBJ1-6
V: TRBV27

CDR3: CASSLGVGVNTEAFF
DNA: TGTGCCAGCAGCTTAGGGGTGGGGGTGAACACTGAAGCTTTCTTT
size: .
D: .
J: TRBJ1-1
V: TRBV11-2

CDR3: CSARDTRLATFADTQYF
DNA: TGCAGTGCTAGAGATACCCGACTAGCCACTTTTGCAGATACGCAGTATTTT
size: many
D: TRBD2
J: TRBJ2-3
V: TRBV20-1

CDR3: CANSPELAVYEQYF
DNA: TGTGCCAACAGCCCCGAACTAGCGGTTTACGAGCAGTACTTC
size: once
D: TRBD2
J: TRBJ2-7
V: TRBV27

CDR3: CASSQLGQAGGESYEQYF
DNA: TGCGCCAGCAGCCAGTTAGGACAAGCCGGGGGGGAATCCTACGAGCAGTACTTC
size: many
D: TRBD2
J: TRBJ2-7
V: TRBV4-1

CDR3: CASSVKSGGSYEQYF
DNA: TGTGCCAGCAGCGTGAAGTCCGGAGGTAGCTACGAGCAGTACTTC
size: many
D: .
J: TRBJ2-7
V: TRBV7-9

CDR3: CASSSRGKAQPQHF
DNA: TGTGCCAGCAGTTCGAGGGGAAAAGCTCAGCCCCAGCATTTT
size: many
D: .
J: TRBJ1-5
V: TRBV6-2/TRBV6-3

CDR3: CASSISGSLFDEQFF
DNA: TGTGCCAGCAGCATTAGCGGGAGCCTCTTTGATGAGCAGTTCTTC
size: .
D: TRBD2
J: TRBJ2-1
V: TRBV7-9

CDR3: CASSQEYGTEAFF
DNA: TGCGCCAGCAGCCAAGAATACGGGACTGAAGCTTTCTTT
size: many
D: .
J: TRBJ1-1
V: TRBV4-1

CDR3: CASSLGVLSGLEQFF
DNA: TGTGCCAGCAGCCTTGGAGTGCTCAGCGGGCTTGAGCAGTTCTTC
size: few
D: .
J: TRBJ2-1
V: TRBV5-6

CDR3: CASSFVGPPDTEAFF
DNA: TGTGCCAGCAGCTTTGTGGGGCCGCCGGACACTGAAGCTTTCTTT
size: .
D: .
J: TRBJ1-1
V: TRBV11-2

CDR3: CASSLRSGTGTGFNSPLHF
DNA: TGTGCCAGCAGTTTAAGATCCGGGACCGGGACAGGGTTTAATTCACCCCTCCACTTT
size: many
D: TRBD1
J: TRBJ1-6
V: TRBV28

CDR3: CASSFGQSTNTGELFF
DNA: TGTGCCAGCAGTTTCGGACAGTCAACGAACACCGGGGAGCTGTTTTTT
size: many
D: .
J: TRBJ2-2
V: TRBV28